The 10 T cell receptor beta chains given below trace back to one sample, sequenced in a study of blood T cell repertoires in COVID-19. Profiled with immunoSEQ multiplex PCR; TCRdb holds only in-frame clones, not every one. The sample lists 110,000 to 150,000 clones; about 80% were seen once. Sequences were obtained from peripheral blood. The receptors here all came from a human donor in a cohort sampled during active COVID-19.

CDR3 sequence: CSVEGLAGTPRETQYF. CDR3 sequence (DNA): TGCAGCGTTGAAGGACTAGCGGGAACCCCACGAGAGACCCAGTACTTC. The chain is built from TRBV29-1 and TRBJ2-5; 11 bases agree with TRBD2. This CDR3 has 16 amino acids. J gave up 4 bases and V 1 base, and 8 bases lay outside the gene matches. Germline V CDR1 and CDR2: SQVTM, ANQGSEA.

The rearrangement links TRBV7-9 to TRBJ1-5; D perhaps matches TRBD1 (5 bases). Germline assignment: CDR1 SEHNR and CDR2 FQNEAQ (reference sequence). Trimming stripped 4 bases from V and 0 bases from J, with 10 bases between. The CDR3 contains 15 residues. Here the CDR3 DNA reads TGTGCCAGCAGCTCCACAGGAATTAGCAATCAGCCCCAGCATTTT. Protein: CASSSTGISNQPQHF. The full variable domain, completed using reference TRBV7-9 and TRBJ1-5, is DTGVSQNPRHKITKRGQNVTFRCDPISEHNRLYWYRQTLGQGPEFLTYFQNEAQLEKSRLLSDRFSAERPKGSFSTLEIQRTEQGDSAMYLCASSSTGISNQPQHFGDGTRLSIL.

The chain couples TRBV6-1 to TRBJ2-7; D may be TRBD1 (6 bases). Germline V gives CDR1 MNHNS, CDR2 SASEGT. The CDR3 has 15 amino acids. Trimming shortened V by 3 bases and J by 6 bases, and 18 bases separated the two germline ends. The CDR3 DNA reads TGTGCCAGCAGTGATTGGAAACCGACAGGTCTCGAGCAGTACTTC. It codes for CASSDWKPTGLEQYF.

The chain couples TRBV18 to TRBJ2-7; 7 nucleotides match TRBD1. With V trimmed by 2 bases and J by 4 bases, 8 bases remained unmatched. The CDR3 spans 15 residues. Germline CDR1 is KGHSH and CDR2 is LQKENI. Written as DNA, the CDR3 is TGTGCCAGCTCACCAGATGGACAGGACTTTTACGAGCAGTACTTC. This gives the protein CASSPDGQDFYEQYF.

This chain links TRBV3-1 (or the pseudogene TRBV3-2) with TRBJ2-1; D unresolved. Deletions cut 0 bases from V and 1 base from J, with 7 bases between. This CDR3 contains 15 residues. Germline CDR1 is LGHDT and CDR2 is YNNKEL (reference sequence). The CDR3: CASSQELFSYNEQFF. CDR3 sequence (DNA): TGTGCCAGCAGCCAAGAGCTATTTTCCTACAATGAGCAGTTCTTC.

The chain employs TRBV9 and TRBJ2-2; D uncertain. The CDR3 has 12 amino acids. In germline, CDR1 is SGDLS, CDR2 YYNGEE. Between the trimmed V and J ends, which lost 4 bases and 2 bases, there was a span of 3 bases. CDR3: CASSQNTGELFF. CDR3 coding DNA: TGTGCCAGCAGCCAAAACACCGGGGAGCTGTTTTTT.

The chain has TRBV1 and TRBJ2-7; no check of the table's D call, TRBD2, against the DNA was made. TRBV1 is recorded as a pseudogene. The CDR3 is 15 amino acids. CDR3 sequence reads: CTSSQVSTTVYEQYF. For the CDR3, the DNA is TGCACCAGCAGCCAAGTAAGTACCACGGTGTACGAGCAGTACTTC.

V is TRBV10-3 and J is TRBJ2-7; 10 bases are a match to TRBD1. The germline gives CDR1 ENHRY, CDR2 SYGVKD. With V trimmed by 6 bases and J by 7 bases, 9 bases remained unmatched. This CDR3 has 14 residues. The CDR3 region has the DNA TGTGCCATCAGGGCCGGGACAGGGGTTCAGGAGCAGTACTTC. Translated, it gives CAIRAGTGVQEQYF.

The chain links TRBV27 to TRBJ2-5, with D possibly TRBD1 on 5 matching bases. Looked up from germline, CDR1 is MNHEY and CDR2 is SMNVEV (reference sequence). The CDR3 sequence is 13 residues long. Trimming cost V 5 bases and J 1 base, with 8 bases left between them. CDR3 in amino acids: CASSRQFQETQYF. CDR3 in DNA: TGTGCCAGCAGTCGACAGTTCCAAGAGACCCAGTACTTC.

The rearrangement uses TRBV18 and TRBJ2-6; 8 bases line up with TRBD1. With 3 bases clipped from V and 0 bases from J, the junction kept 7 bases outside the gene matches. The germline gives CDR1 KGHSH, CDR2 LQKENI. This CDR3 comprises 18 residues. The CDR3, as DNA: TGTGCCAGCTCACCCGCGGGACAGGCCCTCTCTGGGGCCAACGTCCTGACTTTC. Amino acids: CASSPAGQALSGANVLTF.